This is a list of T cell receptor beta chains from one sample in a study of patients and donors after allogeneic stem cell transplantation. TCRdb used MiXCR to reprocess the RT-PCR reads, holding one entry per CDR3 protein. There are about 23,000 distinct CDR3 sequences in the sample; about 30% occur only once, and around 45% lies in the top ten. Sample: blood, either unsorted or a sorted T cell fraction (not recorded which). The receptors were gathered from a human donor who was either an allogeneic HSCT recipient or a stem cell or donor lymphocyte infusion donor (not recorded which). It is not recorded whose cells these are; they may come from a transplant donor. The CDR3 runs from the conserved cysteine through the conserved F or W. D genes are given only for firm matches. A row's size may be missing; if present it is once, few, many or a size class.

TRBJ2-3 . . TRBV7-6 CASSSILDTQYF TGTGCCAGCAGCTCGATCTTAGATACGCAGTATTTT
TRBJ2-1 . TRBD1 TRBV7-6 CASSSLDRDEQLF TGTGCCAGCAGCTCCTTGGACAGGGATGAGCAGCTCTTC
TRBJ2-5 . . TRBV21-1 CASTPTSQETQYF TGTGCCAGCACCCCGACTAGCCAAGAGACCCAGTACTTC
TRBJ2-5 once . TRBV2 CASTLDGPLVETQYF TGTGCCTCCACCCTGGACGGCCCGTTGGTAGAGACCCAGTACTTC
TRBJ2-7 . . TRBV4-2 CASSQDWDEQYF TGTGCCAGCAGCCAAGATTGGGACGAGCAGTACTTC
TRBJ1-2 . TRBD1 TRBV7-9 CASIAAWDRGRGGYTF TGTGCCAGCATCGCCGCCTGGGACAGGGGGCGTGGCGGCTACACCTTC
TRBJ1-2 . . TRBV6-5 CASSYYGYTF TGTGCCAGCAGTTACTATGGCTACACCTTC
TRBJ2-5 . . TRBV25-1 CASTYRETQYF TGTGCCAGCACCTATAGAGAGACCCAGTACTTC
TRBJ2-1 . . TRBV6-6 CASSRNEQFF TGTGCCAGCAGTCGCAATGAGCAGTTCTTC
TRBJ2-5 medium-sized . TRBV4-2 CASSELTGQRGKETQYF TGTGCCAGCAGCGAATTAACAGGGCAGAGGGGTAAAGAGACCCAGTACTTC
TRBJ2-5 . . TRBV29-1 CSVEKTSRETQYF TGCAGCGTTGAAAAGACCAGTCGGGAGACCCAGTACTTC
TRBJ2-3 . . TRBV28 CASSSPGAGLIDTQYF TGTGCCAGCAGTTCCCCGGGTGCAGGGCTGATAGATACGCAGTATTTT
TRBJ1-2 . . TRBV28 CAIIGTPEYGYTF TGTGCCATCATCGGGACACCGGAATATGGCTACACCTTC
TRBJ2-7 . TRBD1 TRBV5-6 CASSGWTGGTYEQYF TGTGCCAGCAGCGGATGGACAGGGGGAACGTACGAGCAGTACTTC
TRBJ2-1 many . TRBV9 CASSVAGEQFF TGTGCCAGCAGCGTAGCGGGTGAGCAGTTCTTC
TRBJ1-1 . . TRBV6-6 CASSPRVTEAFF TGTGCCAGCAGCCCTCGGGTTACTGAAGCTTTCTTT
TRBJ1-4 many . TRBV28 CASSFFDEKLFF TGTGCCAGCAGTTTCTTCGATGAAAAACTGTTTTTT
TRBJ1-1 few . TRBV2 CASRTAPLNTEAFF TGTGCCAGCAGAACAGCGCCCTTGAACACTGAAGCTTTCTTT
TRBJ2-5 . . TRBV10-3 CAITDSRGTQYF TGTGCCATCACGGACTCCCGAGGGACCCAGTACTTC
TRBJ2-7 few . TRBV13 CASSRQLQGYEQYF TGTGCCAGCAGTCGCCAACTTCAGGGCTACGAGCAGTACTTC
TRBJ1-1 few . TRBV24-1 CATSPTWAEAFF TGTGCCACCTCTCCGACATGGGCTGAAGCTTTCTTT
TRBJ1-6 many TRBD1 TRBV5-1 CASSFGQGGSPLHF TGCGCCAGCAGCTTCGGACAGGGTGGGTCACCCCTCCACTTT
TRBJ1-1 few . TRBV12-3/TRBV12-4 CASSSDRSMNTEAFF TGTGCCAGCAGTTCCGACAGGTCCATGAACACTGAAGCTTTCTTT
TRBJ1-4 few TRBD1 TRBV7-9 CASSDRGATNEKLFF TGTGCCAGCAGCGACAGGGGCGCAACTAATGAAAAACTGTTTTTT
TRBJ1-4 . TRBD1 TRBV4-2 CASSQGQGHEKLFF TGTGCCAGCAGCCAAGGACAGGGCCATGAAAAACTGTTTTTT
TRBJ2-2 . . TRBV27 CATSRGNTGELFF TGTGCCACCTCAAGGGGAAACACCGGGGAGCTGTTTTTT
TRBJ2-7 . . TRBV20-1 CSARGGVGSGSYEQYF TGCAGTGCTAGAGGGGGCGTAGGCAGCGGGTCCTACGAGCAGTACTTC
TRBJ2-7 many . TRBV7-9 CASSRDSFSYEQYF TGTGCCAGCAGCCGTGACTCCTTCTCCTACGAGCAGTACTTC
TRBJ2-1 few . TRBV21-1 CASSKHQGNEQFF TGTGCCAGCAGCAAACATCAGGGCAATGAGCAGTTCTTC
TRBJ2-5 . . TRBV15 CATSRDASQETQYF TGTGCCACCAGCAGAGACGCCAGTCAAGAGACCCAGTACTTC
TRBJ2-2 . TRBD1 TRBV7-2 CASSRQGIGELFF TGTGCCAGCAGTCGACAGGGGATCGGGGAGCTGTTTTTT
TRBJ1-1 few TRBD1 TRBV6-5 CASSLRQGRYTEAFF TGTGCCAGCAGTTTAAGACAGGGGCGGTACACTGAAGCTTTCTTT
TRBJ2-3 . TRBD2 TRBV12-3/TRBV12-4 CASSFRGGPPDTQYF TGTGCCAGCAGTTTTCGGGGGGGCCCCCCAGATACGCAGTATTTT
TRBJ2-3 . . TRBV4-2 CARWATSTDTQYF TGTGCCAGGTGGGCTACTAGCACAGATACGCAGTATTTT
TRBJ1-2 . . TRBV12-3/TRBV12-4 CASSLSINYGYTF TGTGCCAGCAGTTTAAGCATTAACTATGGCTACACCTTC
TRBJ1-1 once . TRBV4-1 CASPGEGAMNTEAFF TGCGCCAGCCCCGGGGAGGGCGCCATGAACACTGAAGCTTTCTTT
TRBJ1-6 . TRBD1 TRBV6-1 CASNQGTAGNSPLHF TGTGCCAGCAACCAAGGGACAGCTGGTAATTCACCCCTCCACTTT
TRBJ2-6 . . TRBV6-5 CASSFHGHLFSGANVLTF TGTGCCAGCAGTTTCCACGGACACCTATTCTCTGGGGCCAACGTCCTGACTTTC
TRBJ1-1 . . TRBV28 CATAGVTEAFF TGTGCCACGGCAGGGGTGACTGAAGCTTTCTTT
TRBJ1-6 few TRBD1 TRBV5-5 CASSLSGGDNSPLHF TGTGCCAGCAGCTTGTCAGGGGGTGATAATTCACCCCTCCACTTT
TRBJ1-5 few . TRBV20-1 CSARTPYSNQPQHF TGCAGTGCCCGGACGCCGTATAGCAATCAGCCCCAGCATTTT
TRBJ1-1 few TRBD1 TRBV12-3/TRBV12-4 CASSMTGGNTEAFF TGTGCCAGCAGCATGACAGGGGGGAACACTGAAGCTTTCTTT
TRBJ1-5 . . TRBV7-2 CASSLRHGGQPQHF TGTGCCAGCAGCTTAAGGCACGGGGGCCAGCCCCAGCATTTT
TRBJ1-1 few . TRBV3-1 CASSHPTGPMEAFF TGTGCCAGCAGCCACCCGACAGGCCCGATGGAAGCTTTCTTT
TRBJ2-7 . . TRBV7-8 CASSLSGTASYEQYF TGTGCCAGCAGCTTATCCGGGACTGCTTCCTACGAGCAGTACTTC
TRBJ2-7 . . TRBV20-1 CSADTRSWEQYF TGCAGTGCCGACACTAGGTCTTGGGAGCAGTACTTC
TRBJ1-4 . . TRBV28 CASSSAPGGVTNEKLFF TGTGCCAGCAGTTCCGCCCCGGGAGGGGTAACTAATGAAAAACTGTTTTTT
TRBJ1-6 . TRBD1 TRBV2 CASSEEGAQNSPLHF TGTGCCAGCAGTGAAGAGGGGGCGCAGAATTCACCCCTCCACTTT
TRBJ2-1 . TRBD2 TRBV28 CASSLLLAGAWEQFF TGTGCCAGCAGTTTACTCCTAGCGGGGGCTTGGGAGCAGTTCTTC
TRBJ1-2 . . TRBV12-5 CASGGLYGYTF TGTGCTAGTGGTGGCCTTTATGGCTACACCTTC